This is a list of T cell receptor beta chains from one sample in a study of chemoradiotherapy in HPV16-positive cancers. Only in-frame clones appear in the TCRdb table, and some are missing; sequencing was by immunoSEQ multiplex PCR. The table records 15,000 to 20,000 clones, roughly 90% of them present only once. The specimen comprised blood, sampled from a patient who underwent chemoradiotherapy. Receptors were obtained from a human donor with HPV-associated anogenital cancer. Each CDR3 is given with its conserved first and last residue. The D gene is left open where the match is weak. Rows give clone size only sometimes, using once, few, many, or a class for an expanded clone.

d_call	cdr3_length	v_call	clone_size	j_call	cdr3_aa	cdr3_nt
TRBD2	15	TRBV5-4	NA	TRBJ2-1	CASSTGTSGIYEQFF	TGTGCCAGCAGTACCGGGACTAGCGGGATATATGAGCAGTTCTTC
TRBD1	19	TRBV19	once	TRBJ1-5	CASSTPGQGARGSNQPQHF	TGTGCCAGTAGTACGCCGGGACAGGGGGCGCGGGGAAGCAATCAGCCCCAGCATTTT
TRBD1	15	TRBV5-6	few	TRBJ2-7	CASSPRTGGIYEQYF	TGTGCCAGCAGCCCGCGGACAGGGGGAATATACGAGCAGTACTTC
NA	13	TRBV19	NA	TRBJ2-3	CASSITGTDTQYF	TGTGCCAGTAGTATAACGGGTACAGATACGCAGTATTTT
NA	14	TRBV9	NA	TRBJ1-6	CASSYRSYNSPLHF	TGTGCCAGCAGCTACCGCTCCTATAATTCACCCCTCCACTTT
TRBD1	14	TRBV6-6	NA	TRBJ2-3	CASSRQGSTDTQYF	TGTGCCAGCAGCCGACAGGGGAGCACAGATACGCAGTATTTT
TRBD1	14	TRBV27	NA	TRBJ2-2	CASSSTGLGGELFF	TGTGCCAGCAGTTCGACAGGGTTGGGCGGGGAGCTGTTTTTT
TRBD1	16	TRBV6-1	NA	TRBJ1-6	CASSERQGEYNSPLHF	TGTGCCAGCAGTGAGAGACAGGGAGAATATAATTCACCCCTCCACTTT
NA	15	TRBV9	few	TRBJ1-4	CASSASPRGYEKLFF	TGTGCCAGCAGCGCCTCCCCACGGGGATACGAAAAACTGTTTTTT
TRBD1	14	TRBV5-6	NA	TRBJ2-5	CASSPGQGWKTQYF	TGTGCCAGCAGCCCCGGACAGGGGTGGAAGACCCAGTACTTC
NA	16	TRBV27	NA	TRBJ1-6	CASSLAGSTYNSPLHF	TGTGCCAGCAGTTTAGCGGGGTCTACCTATAATTCACCCCTCCACTTT
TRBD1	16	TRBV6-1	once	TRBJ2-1	CASSGTGTGTYNEQFF	TGTGCCAGCAGTGGAACCGGGACAGGGACCTACAATGAGCAGTTCTTC
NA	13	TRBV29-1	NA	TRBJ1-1	CSAMPLEGTSAFF	TGCAGCGCCATGCCCCTCGAGGGGACCAGCGCTTTCTTT
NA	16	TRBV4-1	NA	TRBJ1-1	CASSHSLGVLGTEAFF	TGCGCCAGCAGCCATTCCTTGGGGGTCTTGGGCACTGAAGCTTTCTTT
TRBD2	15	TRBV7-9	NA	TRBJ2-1	CASRVLAGAYNEQFF	TGTGCCAGCAGAGTACTAGCGGGGGCCTACAATGAGCAGTTCTTC
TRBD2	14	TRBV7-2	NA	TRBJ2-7	CASSLERGSYEQYF	TGTGCCAGCAGCTTAGAGCGGGGTTCCTACGAGCAGTACTTC
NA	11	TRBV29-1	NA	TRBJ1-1	CSVGDSTEAFF	TGCAGCGTTGGGGATAGCACTGAAGCTTTCTTT
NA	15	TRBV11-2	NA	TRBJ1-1	CASSLEAGRNTEAFF	TGTGCCAGCAGCTTAGAAGCGGGAAGGAACACTGAAGCTTTCTTT
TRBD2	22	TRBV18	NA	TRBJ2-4	CASSRRGLAGDGATLAKNIQYF	TGTGCCAGCTCACGCAGAGGACTAGCGGGAGATGGGGCTACATTAGCCAAAAACATTCAGTACTTC
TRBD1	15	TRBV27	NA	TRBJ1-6	CASSLKGQGNSPLHF	TGTGCCAGCAGTTTAAAGGGACAGGGGAATTCACCCCTCCACTTT
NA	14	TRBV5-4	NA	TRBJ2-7	CASSPSWTSYEQYF	TGTGCCAGCAGCCCCAGTTGGACCTCCTACGAGCAGTACTTC
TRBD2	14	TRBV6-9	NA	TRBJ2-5	CASSWGTIQETQYF	TGTGCCAGCAGTTGGGGGACTATCCAAGAGACCCAGTACTTC
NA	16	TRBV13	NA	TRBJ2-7	CASSRLEISGSHEQYF	TGTGCCAGCAGCCGATTAGAGATTAGCGGCTCCCACGAGCAGTACTTC
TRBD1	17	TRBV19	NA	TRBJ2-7	CASSIASGGPFTYEQYF	TGTGCCAGTAGTATTGCCTCAGGGGGTCCCTTTACCTACGAGCAGTACTTC
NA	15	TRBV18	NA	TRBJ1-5	CASSPGTPDYQPQHF	TGTGCCAGCTCACCCGGGACACCGGATTATCAGCCCCAGCATTTT
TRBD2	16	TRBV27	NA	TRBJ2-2	CASSQFGSSGLGELFF	TGTGCCAGCAGCCAGTTCGGGTCTAGCGGTCTCGGGGAGCTGTTTTTT
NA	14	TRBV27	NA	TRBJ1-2	CASSFGRGGYGYTF	TGTGCCAGCAGTTTTGGCAGGGGCGGTTATGGCTACACCTTC
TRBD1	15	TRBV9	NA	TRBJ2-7	CASSVATGTAYEQYF	TGTGCCAGCAGCGTAGCGACAGGGACGGCTTACGAGCAGTACTTC
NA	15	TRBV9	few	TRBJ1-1	CASSVSGSVNTEAFF	TGTGCCAGCAGCGTAAGTGGCAGTGTGAACACTGAAGCTTTCTTT
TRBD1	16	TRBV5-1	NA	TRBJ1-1	CASSAAVTGWDTEAFF	TGCGCCAGCAGCGCGGCGGTGACAGGGTGGGACACTGAAGCTTTCTTT
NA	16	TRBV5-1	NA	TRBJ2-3	CASSLVRDSNTDTQYF	TGCGCCAGCAGCTTGGTCCGGGACTCAAACACAGATACGCAGTATTTT
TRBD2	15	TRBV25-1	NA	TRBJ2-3	CASSNLAGAADTQYF	TGTGCCAGCAGTAATTTAGCGGGGGCTGCAGATACGCAGTATTTT
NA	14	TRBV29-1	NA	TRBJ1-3	CSVFGGLSGNTIYF	TGCAGCGTTTTCGGGGGACTCTCTGGAAACACCATATATTTT
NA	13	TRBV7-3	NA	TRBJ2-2	CASSFTTTGELFF	TGTGCCAGCAGCTTTACTACCACCGGGGAGCTGTTTTTT
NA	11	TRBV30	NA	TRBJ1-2	CAWRTGRGYTF	TGTGCCTGGAGAACAGGGAGGGGCTACACCTTC